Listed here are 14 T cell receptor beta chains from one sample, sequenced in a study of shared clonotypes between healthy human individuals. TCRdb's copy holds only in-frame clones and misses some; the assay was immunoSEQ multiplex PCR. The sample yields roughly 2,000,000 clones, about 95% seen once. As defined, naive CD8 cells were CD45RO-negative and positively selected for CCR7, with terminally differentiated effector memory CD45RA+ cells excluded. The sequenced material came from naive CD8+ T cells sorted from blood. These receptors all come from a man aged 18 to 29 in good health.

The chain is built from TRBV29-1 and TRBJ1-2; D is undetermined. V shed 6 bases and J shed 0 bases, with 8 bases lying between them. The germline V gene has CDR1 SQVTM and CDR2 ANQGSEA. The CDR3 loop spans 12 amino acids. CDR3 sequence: CSVHPANYGYTF. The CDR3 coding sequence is TGCAGCGTACACCCGGCTAACTATGGCTACACCTTC.

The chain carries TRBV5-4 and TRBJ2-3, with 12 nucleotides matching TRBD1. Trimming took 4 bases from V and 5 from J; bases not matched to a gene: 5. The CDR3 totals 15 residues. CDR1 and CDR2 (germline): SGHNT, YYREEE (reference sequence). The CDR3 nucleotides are TGTGCCAGCAGCCCGGGGACAGGGGGCGTAGATACGCAGTATTTT. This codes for CASSPGTGGVDTQYF.

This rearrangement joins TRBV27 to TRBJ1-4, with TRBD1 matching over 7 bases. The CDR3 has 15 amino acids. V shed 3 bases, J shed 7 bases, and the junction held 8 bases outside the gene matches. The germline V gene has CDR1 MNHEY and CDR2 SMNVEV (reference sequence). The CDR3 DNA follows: TGTGCCAGCAGTTTCTCAAAGGGGGCTTTTGAAAAACTGTTTTTT. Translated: CASSFSKGAFEKLFF.

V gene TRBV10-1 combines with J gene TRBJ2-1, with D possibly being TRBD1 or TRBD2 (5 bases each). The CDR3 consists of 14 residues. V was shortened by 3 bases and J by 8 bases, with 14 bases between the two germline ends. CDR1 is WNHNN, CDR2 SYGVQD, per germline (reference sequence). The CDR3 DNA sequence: TGCGCCAGCAGTGATGGGACCTTCGTCGATGAGCAGTTCTTC. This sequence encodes CASSDGTFVDEQFF.

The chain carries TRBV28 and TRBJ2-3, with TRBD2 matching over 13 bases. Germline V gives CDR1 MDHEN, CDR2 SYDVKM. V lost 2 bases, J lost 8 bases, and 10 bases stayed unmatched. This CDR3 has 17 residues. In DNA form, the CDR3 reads TGTGCCAGCAGTTTACGCACTAGCGGGGGGGCACCGGGTACGCAGTATTTT. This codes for CASSLRTSGGAPGTQYF.

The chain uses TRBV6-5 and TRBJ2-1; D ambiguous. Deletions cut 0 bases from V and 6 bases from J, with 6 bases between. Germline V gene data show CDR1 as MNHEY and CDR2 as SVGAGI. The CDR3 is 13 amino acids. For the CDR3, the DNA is TGTGCCAGCAGTTACTCTTACAGCAATGAGCAGTTCTTC. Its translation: CASSYSYSNEQFF.

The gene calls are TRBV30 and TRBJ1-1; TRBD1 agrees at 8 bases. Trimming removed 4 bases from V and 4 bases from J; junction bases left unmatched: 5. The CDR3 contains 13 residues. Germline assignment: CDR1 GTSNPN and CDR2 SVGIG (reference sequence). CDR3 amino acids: CAWTLTGGTEAFF. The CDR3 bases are TGTGCCTGGACCCTAACAGGGGGCACTGAAGCTTTCTTT. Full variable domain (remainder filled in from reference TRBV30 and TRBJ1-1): SQTIHQWPATLVQPVGSPLSLECTVEGTSNPNLYWYRQAAGRGLQLLFYSVGIGQISSEVPQNLSASRPQDRQFILSSKKLLLSDSGFYLCAWTLTGGTEAFFGQGTRLTVV.

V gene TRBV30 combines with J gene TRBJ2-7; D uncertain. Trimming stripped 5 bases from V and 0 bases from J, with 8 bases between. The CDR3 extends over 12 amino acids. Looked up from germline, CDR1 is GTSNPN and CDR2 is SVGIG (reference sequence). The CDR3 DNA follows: TGTGCCTGGGGGGAACTCTCCTACGAGCAGTACTTC. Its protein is CAWGELSYEQYF.

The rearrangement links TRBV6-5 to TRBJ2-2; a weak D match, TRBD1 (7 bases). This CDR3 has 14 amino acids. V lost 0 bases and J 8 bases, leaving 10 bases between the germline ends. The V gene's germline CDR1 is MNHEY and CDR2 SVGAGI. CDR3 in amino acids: CASSYSRGVGELFF. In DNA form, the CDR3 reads TGTGCCAGCAGTTACTCCAGGGGGGTGGGGGAGCTGTTTTTT.

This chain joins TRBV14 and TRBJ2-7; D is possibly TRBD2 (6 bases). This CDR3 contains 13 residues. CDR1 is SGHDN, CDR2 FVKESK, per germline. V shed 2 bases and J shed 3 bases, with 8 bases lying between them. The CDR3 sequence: CASSQLAFYEQYF. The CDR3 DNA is TGTGCCAGCAGCCAACTAGCGTTCTACGAGCAGTACTTC.

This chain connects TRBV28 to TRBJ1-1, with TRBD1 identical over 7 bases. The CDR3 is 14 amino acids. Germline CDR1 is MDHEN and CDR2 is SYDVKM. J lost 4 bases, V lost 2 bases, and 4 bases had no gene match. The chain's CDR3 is CASSLSRGGTEAFF. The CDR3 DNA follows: TGTGCCAGCAGTTTAAGCAGGGGGGGCACTGAAGCTTTCTTT.

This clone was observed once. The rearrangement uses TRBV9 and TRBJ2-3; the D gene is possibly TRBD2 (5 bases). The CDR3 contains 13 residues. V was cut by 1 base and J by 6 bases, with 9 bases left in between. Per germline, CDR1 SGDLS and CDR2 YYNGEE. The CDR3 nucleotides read TGTGCCAGCAGCGTATATACGGGGGATACGCAGTATTTT. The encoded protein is CASSVYTGDTQYF. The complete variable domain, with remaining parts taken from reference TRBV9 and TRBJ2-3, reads DSGVTQTPKHLITATGQRVTLRCSPRSGDLSVYWYQQSLDQGLQFLIQYYNGEERAKGNILERFSAQQFPDLHSELNLSSLELGDSALYFCASSVYTGDTQYFGPGTRLTVL.

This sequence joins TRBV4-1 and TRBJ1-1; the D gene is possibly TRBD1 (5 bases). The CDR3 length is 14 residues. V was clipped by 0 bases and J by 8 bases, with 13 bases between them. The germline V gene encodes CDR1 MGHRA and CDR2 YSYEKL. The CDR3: CASSQDTPQGEAFF. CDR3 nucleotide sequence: TGCGCCAGCAGCCAAGATACCCCCCAGGGAGAAGCTTTCTTT.

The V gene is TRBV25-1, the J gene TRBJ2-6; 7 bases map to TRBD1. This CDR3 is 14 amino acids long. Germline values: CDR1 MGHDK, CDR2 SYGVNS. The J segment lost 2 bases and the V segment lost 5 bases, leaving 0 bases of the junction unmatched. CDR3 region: CASSQGAGANVLTF. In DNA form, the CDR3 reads TGTGCCAGCAGTCAGGGGGCTGGGGCCAACGTCCTGACTTTC. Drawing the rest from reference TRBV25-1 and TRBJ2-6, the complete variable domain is EADIYQTPRYLVIGTGKKITLECSQTMGHDKMYWYQQDPGMELHLIHYSYGVNSTEKGDLSSESTVSRIRTEHFPLTLESARPSHTSQYLCASSQGAGANVLTFGAGSRLTVL.